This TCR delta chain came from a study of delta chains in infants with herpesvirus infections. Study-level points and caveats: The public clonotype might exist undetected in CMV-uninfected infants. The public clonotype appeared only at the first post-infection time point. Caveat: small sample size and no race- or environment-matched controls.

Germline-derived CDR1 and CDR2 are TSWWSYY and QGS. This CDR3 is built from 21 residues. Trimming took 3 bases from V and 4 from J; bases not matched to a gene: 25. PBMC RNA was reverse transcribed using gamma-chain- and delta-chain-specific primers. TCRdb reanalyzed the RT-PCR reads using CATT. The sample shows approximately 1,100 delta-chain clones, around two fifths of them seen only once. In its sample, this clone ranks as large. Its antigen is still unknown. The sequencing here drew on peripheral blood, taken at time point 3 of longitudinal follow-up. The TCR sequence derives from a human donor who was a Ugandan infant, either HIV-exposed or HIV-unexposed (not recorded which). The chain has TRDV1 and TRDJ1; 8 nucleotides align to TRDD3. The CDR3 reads CALGDPNLVWGYRAKDDKLIF. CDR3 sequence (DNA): TGTGCTCTTGGGGATCCCAATTTAGTCTGGGGATACCGGGCTAAGGACGATAAACTCATCTTT.